The TCR beta chain under discussion was sequenced for a study of shared clonotypes between healthy human individuals. Study context: CD4 naive cells filled three plates per donor, CD4 memory three, CD8 naive two and CD8 memory one.

Study findings and constraints: An anticipated effect of sequencing depth on clonotype sharing among donors was recognized.

As to this clone: Its antigen is not known.

Method: immunoSEQ multiplex PCR; TCRdb's copy keeps in-frame clones and lacks some. The data show under 600,000 clones, 95% to 97% seen once. Adults of Caucasian background living in Nashville, Tennessee made up all donors. Sequenced input: naive CD4+ T cells sorted from blood. Subset of the sample: CD45RA+ positively selected. The origin of this receptor is a woman aged 25 to 39 in good health.

The chain's CDR3 is CSVEWGAAGELFF. The DNA of the CDR3 is TGCAGCGTTGAATGGGGAGCCGCCGGGGAGCTGTTTTTT. The chain links TRBV29-1 to TRBJ2-2, with a weak D call TRBD2 (5 bases). V was trimmed by 2 bases and J by 6 bases, leaving 10 bases between them. The germline gives CDR1 SQVTM, CDR2 ANQGSEA. This CDR3 has 13 residues.